These 25 T cell receptor beta chains share one sample of origin, sequenced in a study of control samples from healthy donors and cancer patients. The method was immunoSEQ multiplex PCR; TCRdb's version includes in-frame clones alone and lacks a portion of them. The sample lists some 82,000 clones; 70% to 85% were seen once. The material sequenced was PBMCs. These receptors came from a man in his 60s with head and neck cancer.

The chain links TRBV2 to TRBJ2-2; D might be TRBD1 or TRBD2, each matching 5 bases. The CDR3 is 14 residues long. Germline V gives CDR1 SNHLY, CDR2 FYNNEI. V lost 7 bases and J lost 2, with 11 bases in between. CDR3 nucleotide sequence: TGTGCCAGCATGGCAGGGACCAACACCGGGGAGCTGTTTTTT. Protein sequence: CASMAGTNTGELFF.

The rearrangement joins TRBV10-3 to TRBJ1-1; possible D gene TRBD1, 5 bases. The CDR3 covers 16 residues. The germline V gene encodes CDR1 ENHRY and CDR2 SYGVKD. The ends were cut back, 4 bases at V and 1 base at J, with 16 bases in the middle. This CDR3 is CAISAGLGGGNTEAFF. CDR3 nucleotide sequence: TGTGCCATCAGTGCCGGACTCGGGGGGGGGAACACTGAAGCTTTCTTT.

V and J are TRBV29-1 and TRBJ2-3, with a weak D call TRBD2 (7 bases). The CDR3 consists of 15 residues. CDR1 is SQVTM and CDR2 is ANQGSEA in the germline V gene. The V and J ends lost 6 bases and 4 bases respectively, with 20 bases between them. The CDR3 DNA is TGCAGCGTCCAACCGGGGGGCGATTTCGCAGATACGCAGTATTTT. Its translation is CSVQPGGDFADTQYF.

The chain has TRBV10-3 and TRBJ2-1; 11 bases agree with TRBD2. The CDR3 is 16 residues long. The germline gives CDR1 ENHRY, CDR2 SYGVKD. Losses at the gene ends were 6 bases for V and 3 bases for J; bases not matched to a gene: 7. CDR3 bases: TGTGCCATCAGCCAACCGGGACTAGCGGACTACAATGAGCAGTTCTTC. As protein: CAISQPGLADYNEQFF.

This chain links TRBV12-3 or TRBV12-4 with TRBJ2-1; weak D call: TRBD1 (6 bases). The CDR3 runs to 13 residues. Trimming shortened V by 6 bases and J by 8 bases, and 14 bases separated the two germline ends. CDR3: CASRRTDSDEQFF. The CDR3 nucleotides are TGTGCCAGCAGGAGGACAGATAGTGATGAGCAGTTCTTC.

This clone was counted a few times. This chain uses TRBV6-1 with TRBJ1-1; maybe TRBD1 (6 bases). V gave up 3 bases and J gave up 6 bases, with 14 bases separating them. There are 14 residues in the CDR3. CDR1 is MNHNS and CDR2 is SASEGT in the germline V gene. The CDR3 DNA reads TGTGCCAGCAGTGATGGGGGCGCAGGGGCTGAAGCTTTCTTT. It encodes CASSDGGAGAEAFF.

V usage is TRBV5-1 and J usage is TRBJ1-1, with a possible D match to TRBD1 (5 bases). The germline CDR1 and CDR2 sequences are SGHRS and YFSETQ. V lost 2 bases to trimming and J lost 0 bases, with 8 bases between them. This CDR3 comprises 14 residues. CDR3 sequence (DNA): TGCGCCAGCAGCTTCCGGGGGATGAACACTGAAGCTTTCTTT. This sequence encodes CASSFRGMNTEAFF.

This rearrangement joins TRBV12-5 to TRBJ2-2, with 8 bases that match TRBD1. J was trimmed by 5 bases and V by 4 bases; bases with no gene match: 6. The germline V gene encodes CDR1 LGHNT and CDR2 FRNRAP. The CDR3 runs 15 residues. The CDR3 sequence is CASGSWTGRTGELFF. The CDR3 DNA reads as TGTGCTAGTGGTTCCTGGACAGGGAGAACCGGGGAGCTGTTTTTT.

The chain recombines TRBV6-5 with TRBJ2-7; D is uncertain. Germline lookup yields CDR1 MNHEY and CDR2 SVGAGI. V gave up 10 bases and J gave up 5 bases, with 24 bases separating them. This CDR3 has 15 amino acids. The CDR3 sequence is CATQTLWRGVHEQYF. In DNA, the CDR3 is TGTGCCACCCAAACGCTGTGGAGAGGTGTCCACGAGCAGTACTTC.

The chain carries TRBV2 and TRBJ1-2; TRBD1 matches 7 bases. CDR3 length equals 14 residues. Trimming cost V 4 bases and J 4 bases; bases outside gene matches: 6. The germline gives CDR1 SNHLY, CDR2 FYNNEI. CDR3 coding DNA: TGTGCCAGCAGTGGGCAGGGGGAAATCTATGGCTACACCTTC. It encodes CASSGQGEIYGYTF.

The J gene is TRBJ1-5, the V gene TRBV2, with D unclear. V lost 4 bases, J lost 4 bases, and 5 bases lay in between. This CDR3 is built from 12 residues. From germline, CDR1 is SNHLY and CDR2 FYNNEI. CDR3 DNA: TGTGCCAGCAGTGCTATGAATCAGCCCCAGCATTTT. Translation gives CASSAMNQPQHF.

This clone appeared once. In DNA form, the CDR3 reads TGTGCCAGCAGCCCGCCCTTTGGGGGATACAATGAGCAGTTCTTC. Protein: CASSPPFGGYNEQFF. The chain recombines TRBV5-4 with TRBJ2-1; TRBD1 or TRBD2 may be the D gene (5 bases each). In germline, CDR1 is SGHNT, CDR2 YYREEE (reference sequence). The CDR3 covers 15 residues. V lost 4 bases and J 4 bases, leaving 15 bases between the germline ends.

The chain carries TRBV15 and TRBJ1-2; D may be TRBD1 (5 bases). Germline assignment: CDR1 LNHNV and CDR2 YYDKDF (reference sequence). This CDR3 has 18 amino acids. V was clipped by 3 bases and J by 2 bases, with 22 bases between them. CDR3 amino acids: CATSRARRDFGSNYGYTF. CDR3 nucleotide sequence: TGTGCCACCAGCAGGGCACGCCGGGACTTTGGCTCCAACTATGGCTACACCTTC.

The V call is TRBV19, the J call TRBJ1-2; weak D call: TRBD1 (5 bases). Trimming took 10 bases from V and 5 from J, leaving 23 bases between them. The CDR3 totals 15 residues. In germline, CDR1 is LNHDA, CDR2 SQIVND (reference sequence). The DNA for the CDR3 is TGTGCCACTTCCCCGGGGCCCGGAGGGGTGTATGGCTACACCTTC. Translation gives CATSPGPGGVYGYTF. Full variable domain (outside the CDR3, taken from reference TRBV19 and TRBJ1-2): DGGITQSPKYLFRKEGQNVTLSCEQNLNHDAMYWYRQDPGQGLRLIYYSQIVNDFQKGDIAEGYSVSREKKESFPLTVTSAQKNPTAFYLCATSPGPGGVYGYTFGSGTRLTVV.

The gene calls are TRBV4-1 and TRBJ2-1; 8 bases agree with TRBD1. V gave up 2 bases and J gave up 1 base; unmatched junction bases: 10. The germline gives CDR1 MGHRA, CDR2 YSYEKL. The CDR3 has 18 amino acids. CDR3 nucleotides: TGCGCCAGCAGCCAAATGCGACAGGGGCCCCGTTCCTACAATGAGCAGTTCTTC. Its translation: CASSQMRQGPRSYNEQFF.

This clone has just a few counts. The chain links TRBV5-4 to TRBJ1-1, with D perhaps matching TRBD1 (5 bases). V dropped 5 bases and J dropped 2 bases, with 19 bases sitting between them. Germline CDR1 SGHNT, CDR2 YYREEE (reference sequence). The CDR3 extends over 16 amino acids. CDR3 in DNA: TGTGCCAGCAGTACAAGACAGTCTAGGGGTAACACTGAAGCTTTCTTT. This encodes CASSTRQSRGNTEAFF.

The chain couples TRBV4-2 to TRBJ1-1; D is perhaps TRBD1 (6 bases). CDR1 is LGHNA and CDR2 is YNFKEQ in the germline V gene. V was trimmed by 1 base and J by 1 base, leaving 7 bases between them. The CDR3 sequence is 14 residues long. The CDR3 DNA follows: TGTGCCAGCAGCCAAGGAGGGGGGAACACTGAAGCTTTCTTT. It codes for CASSQGGGNTEAFF.

The chain joins TRBV28 to TRBJ2-5, with a tentative D call TRBD2 (6 bases). Germline CDR1 reads MDHEN; CDR2 reads SYDVKM. V was shortened by 5 bases and J by 0 bases, with 7 bases between the two germline ends. The CDR3 sequence is 13 residues long. CDR3 protein: CASSRTNQETQYF. In DNA form, the CDR3 reads TGTGCCAGCAGTCGGACTAACCAAGAGACCCAGTACTTC.

The count of this clone is one. The chain couples TRBV6-5 to TRBJ2-7, with D maybe TRBD2 (6 bases). Trimming stripped 2 bases from V and 3 bases from J, with 14 bases between. This CDR3 contains 15 residues. The germline V gene encodes CDR1 MNHEY and CDR2 SVGAGI. The CDR3 sequence is CASSYESGLIYEQYF. The CDR3 nucleotides are TGTGCCAGCAGTTACGAGTCGGGACTTATCTACGAGCAGTACTTC.

This clone appeared once. This chain joins TRBV5-1 and TRBJ2-6; D is uncertain. Germline V gives CDR1 SGHRS, CDR2 YFSETQ. The ends were cut back, 4 bases at V and 0 bases at J, with 11 bases in the middle. The CDR3 extends over 16 amino acids. The CDR3 protein is CASSTDGYSGANVLTF. The CDR3 DNA follows: TGCGCCAGCAGCACGGACGGGTACTCTGGGGCCAACGTCCTGACTTTC.

The rearrangement joins TRBV18 to TRBJ1-5; D unresolved. Germline-derived CDR1 and CDR2 are KGHSH and LQKENI. The CDR3 spans 13 residues. V lost 3 bases and J lost 13, with 16 bases in between. CDR3 coding DNA: TGTGCCAGCTCACCGGACCTTCAGGAGGAACAGCATTTT. Translation gives CASSPDLQEEQHF.

The chain has TRBV6-6 and TRBJ2-7, with D possibly being TRBD2 (6 bases). The V end lost 0 bases, the J end lost 7 bases, and 16 bases lay between the germline ends. CDR3 length equals 15 residues. CDR1 and CDR2 from the germline V gene are MNHNY and SVGAGI (reference sequence). The chain's CDR3 is CASSYSFDGAGEQYF. Written as DNA, the CDR3 is TGTGCCAGCAGTTACTCTTTCGACGGGGCGGGGGAGCAGTACTTC.

This chain connects TRBV12-3 or TRBV12-4 to TRBJ2-7; D might be TRBD1 (6 bases). Trimming took off 4 bases at V and 4 bases at J, with 11 bases between the two ends. This CDR3 has 13 residues. CDR3 in DNA: TGTGCCAGCAGTTGGGGGCACCCATACGAGCAGTACTTC. Encoded protein: CASSWGHPYEQYF.

This rearrangement joins TRBV5-5 to TRBJ2-7, with 9 positions matching TRBD2. The CDR3 extends over 14 amino acids. V was clipped by 2 bases and J by 5 bases; unmatched bases: 5. CDR1 and CDR2 from the germline V gene are SGHKS and YYEKEE (reference sequence). CDR3 residues: CASSLGGRENEQYF. In DNA form, the CDR3 reads TGTGCCAGCAGCTTAGGCGGGAGGGAAAACGAGCAGTACTTC.

CDR3 in amino acids: CASRGTVSSYNEQFF. CDR3 sequence (DNA): TGTGCCAGCAGGGGGACGGTTAGCTCCTACAATGAGCAGTTCTTC. This chain joins TRBV2 and TRBJ2-1; D possibly matches TRBD1 or TRBD2 (5 bases each). CDR1 is SNHLY and CDR2 is FYNNEI in the germline V gene. V shed 6 bases and J shed 0 bases, with 12 bases lying between them. The CDR3 has 15 amino acids.